The sample holds a few counts of the clone carrying this T cell receptor beta chain. Per germline, CDR1 PRHDT and CDR2 FYEKMQ (reference sequence). The J segment lost 4 bases and the V segment lost 9 bases, leaving 6 bases of the junction unmatched. This CDR3 is 16 amino acids long. This entry comes from a study of T cells in Graves' hyperthyroidism and ophthalmopathy. Amplification of TCR beta CDR3 regions was performed using RNA transcripts as template. The HTBI primer set was used in a first-round RT-PCR of the TCR CDR3. TCRdb re-derived calls from the multiplex PCR reads in MiXCR, one entry per CDR3 protein. The data show hundreds of thousands of distinct CDR3 sequences, with around 39% seen just once and about 8.9% held by the top ten.

This receptor was obtained from a man between 18 and 35 years old with Graves' hyperthyroidism. V usage is TRBV13 and J usage is TRBJ2-2, with 15 nucleotides matching TRBD2. Sequenced material: blood. CDR3 region: CASGLAGGPGTGELFF. The CDR3, as DNA: TGTGCCAGTGGACTAGCGGGGGGGCCGGGCACCGGGGAGCTGTTTTTT.